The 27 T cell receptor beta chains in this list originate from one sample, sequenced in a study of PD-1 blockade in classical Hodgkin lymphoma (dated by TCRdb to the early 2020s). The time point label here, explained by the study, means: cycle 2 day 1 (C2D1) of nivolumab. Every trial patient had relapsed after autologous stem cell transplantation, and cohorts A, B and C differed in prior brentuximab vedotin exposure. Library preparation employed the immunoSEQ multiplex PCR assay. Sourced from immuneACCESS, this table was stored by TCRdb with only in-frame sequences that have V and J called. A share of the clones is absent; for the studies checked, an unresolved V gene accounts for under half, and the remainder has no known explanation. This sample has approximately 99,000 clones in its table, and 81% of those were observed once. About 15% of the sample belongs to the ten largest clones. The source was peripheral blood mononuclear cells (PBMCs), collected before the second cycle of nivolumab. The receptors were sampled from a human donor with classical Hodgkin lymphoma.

In nucleotides, the CDR3 is TGTGCCAGTAGTAAACTAGCGGGAGGAGCTTTGGGGTACGAGCAGTACTTC. It encodes CASSKLAGGALGYEQYF. This chain links TRBV19 with TRBJ2-7; TRBD2 agrees at 12 bases. The germline V gene has CDR1 LNHDA and CDR2 SQIVND (reference sequence). V was pared by 4 bases and J by 4 bases, with 11 bases of the junction left unmatched. The CDR3 contains 17 residues. The entire variable domain, with the rest obtained from reference TRBV19 and TRBJ2-7, is as follows: DGGITQSPKYLFRKEGQNVTLSCEQNLNHDAMYWYRQDPGQGLRLIYYSQIVNDFQKGDIAEGYSVSREKKESFPLTVTSAQKNPTAFYLCASSKLAGGALGYEQYFGPGTRLTVT.

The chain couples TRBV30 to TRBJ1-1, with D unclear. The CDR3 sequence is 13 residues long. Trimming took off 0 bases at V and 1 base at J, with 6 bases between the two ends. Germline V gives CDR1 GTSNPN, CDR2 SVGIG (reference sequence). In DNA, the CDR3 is TGTGCCTGGAGTGTATTCAAGAACACTGAAGCTTTCTTT. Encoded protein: CAWSVFKNTEAFF.

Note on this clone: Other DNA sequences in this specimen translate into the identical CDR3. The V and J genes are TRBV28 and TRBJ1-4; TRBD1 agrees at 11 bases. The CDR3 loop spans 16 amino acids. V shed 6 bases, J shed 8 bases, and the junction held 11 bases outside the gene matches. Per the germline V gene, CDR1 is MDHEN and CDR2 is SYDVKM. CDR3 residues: CASSPRPGQGEEKLFF. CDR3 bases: TGTGCCAGCAGCCCTCGTCCGGGACAGGGGGAGGAAAAACTGTTTTTT.

The CDR3 reads CASSLAWGDRGYTF. CDR3 nucleotide sequence: TGTGCCAGCAGCTTAGCGTGGGGTGATCGGGGCTACACCTTC. The rearrangement joins TRBV7-2 to TRBJ1-2; no clear D gene. V was shortened by 0 bases and J by 8 bases, with 13 bases between the two germline ends. The CDR3 sequence is 14 residues long. Germline CDR1 and CDR2: SGHTA and FQGNSA.

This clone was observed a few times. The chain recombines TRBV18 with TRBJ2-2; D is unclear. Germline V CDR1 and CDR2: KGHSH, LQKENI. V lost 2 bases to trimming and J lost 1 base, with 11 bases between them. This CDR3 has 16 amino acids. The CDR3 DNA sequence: TGTGCCAGCTCACCAAGGGCGGCACGGAACACCGGGGAGCTGTTTTTT. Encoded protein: CASSPRAARNTGELFF.

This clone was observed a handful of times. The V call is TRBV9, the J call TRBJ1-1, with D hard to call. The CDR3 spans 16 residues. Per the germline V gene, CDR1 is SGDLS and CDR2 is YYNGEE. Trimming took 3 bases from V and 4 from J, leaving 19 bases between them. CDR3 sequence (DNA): TGTGCCAGCAGCGCGACCGCCAAGTATGTAGGCACTGAAGCTTTCTTT. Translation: CASSATAKYVGTEAFF.

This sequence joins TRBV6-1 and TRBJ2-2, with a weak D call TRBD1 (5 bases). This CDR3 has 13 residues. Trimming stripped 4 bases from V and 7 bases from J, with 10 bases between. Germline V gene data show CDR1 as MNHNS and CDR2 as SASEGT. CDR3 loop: CASSATQGGELFF. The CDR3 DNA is TGTGCCAGCAGTGCCACTCAGGGCGGGGAGCTGTTTTTT.

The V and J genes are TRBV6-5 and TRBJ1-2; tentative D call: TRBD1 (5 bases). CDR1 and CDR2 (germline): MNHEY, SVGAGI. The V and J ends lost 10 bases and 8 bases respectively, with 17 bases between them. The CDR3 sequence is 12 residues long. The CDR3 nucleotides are TGTGCCACCTCTCAGGGCCCACGCGGCTACACCTTC. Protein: CATSQGPRGYTF.

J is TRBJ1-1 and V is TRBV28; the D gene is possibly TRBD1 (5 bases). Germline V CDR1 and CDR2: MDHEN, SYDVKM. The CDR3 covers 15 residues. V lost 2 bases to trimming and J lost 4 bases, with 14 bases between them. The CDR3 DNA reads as TGTGCCAGCAGTTTAGTGGGGGGTTGGGCCACTGAAGCTTTCTTT. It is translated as CASSLVGGWATEAFF.

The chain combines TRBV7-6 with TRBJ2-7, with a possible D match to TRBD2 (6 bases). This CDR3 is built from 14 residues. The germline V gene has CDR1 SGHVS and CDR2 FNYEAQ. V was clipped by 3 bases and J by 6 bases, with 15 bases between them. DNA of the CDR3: TGTGCCAGCAGCTTTGGAATGGGCGGGGTCGAGCAGTACTTC. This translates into CASSFGMGGVEQYF.

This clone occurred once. The CDR3 protein is CASSFTRYNEQFF. The CDR3 region has the DNA TGTGCCAGCAGCTTCACCCGCTACAATGAGCAGTTCTTC. The chain is built from TRBV7-3 and TRBJ2-1, with unresolved D. V was pared by 3 bases and J by 3 bases, with 6 bases between. Germline assignment: CDR1 SGHTA and CDR2 FQGTGA. The CDR3 has 13 amino acids.

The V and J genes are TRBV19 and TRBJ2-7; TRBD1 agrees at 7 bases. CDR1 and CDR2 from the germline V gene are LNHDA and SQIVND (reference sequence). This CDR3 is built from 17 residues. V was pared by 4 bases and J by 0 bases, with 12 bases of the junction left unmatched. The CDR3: CASSRAGTDGHSYEQYF. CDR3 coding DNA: TGTGCCAGTAGTAGGGCCGGGACAGACGGCCACTCCTACGAGCAGTACTTC.

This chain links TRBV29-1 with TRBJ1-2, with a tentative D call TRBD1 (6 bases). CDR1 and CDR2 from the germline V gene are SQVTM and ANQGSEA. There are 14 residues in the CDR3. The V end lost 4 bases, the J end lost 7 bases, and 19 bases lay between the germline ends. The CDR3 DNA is TGCAGCGTTGGTGAAGATACAGGGTCGGGTGGCTACACCTTC. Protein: CSVGEDTGSGGYTF.

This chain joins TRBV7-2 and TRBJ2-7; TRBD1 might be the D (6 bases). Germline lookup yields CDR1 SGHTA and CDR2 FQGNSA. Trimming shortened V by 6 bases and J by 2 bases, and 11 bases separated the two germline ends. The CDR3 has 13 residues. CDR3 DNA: TGTGCCAGCAGGCCAGGGGATACCTACGAGCAGTACTTC. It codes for CASRPGDTYEQYF.

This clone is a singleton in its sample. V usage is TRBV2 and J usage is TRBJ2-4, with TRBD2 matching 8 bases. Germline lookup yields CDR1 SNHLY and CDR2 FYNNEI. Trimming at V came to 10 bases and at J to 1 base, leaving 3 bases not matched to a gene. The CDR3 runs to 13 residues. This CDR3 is CATSGSAKNIQYF. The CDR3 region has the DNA TGTGCCACCAGCGGGAGCGCCAAAAACATTCAGTACTTC.

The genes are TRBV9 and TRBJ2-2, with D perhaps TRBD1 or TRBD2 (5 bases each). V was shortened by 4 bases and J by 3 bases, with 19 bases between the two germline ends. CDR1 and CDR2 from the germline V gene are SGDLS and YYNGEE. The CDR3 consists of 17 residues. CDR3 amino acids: CASSSPREAVDTGELFF. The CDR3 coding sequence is TGTGCCAGCAGCTCTCCCAGGGAAGCGGTCGACACCGGGGAGCTGTTTTTT.

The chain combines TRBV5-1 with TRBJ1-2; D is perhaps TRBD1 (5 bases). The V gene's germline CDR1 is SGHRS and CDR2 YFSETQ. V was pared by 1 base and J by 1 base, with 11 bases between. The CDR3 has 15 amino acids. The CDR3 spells CASSLLPGNNYGYTF. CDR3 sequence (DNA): TGCGCCAGCAGCTTGCTCCCAGGGAATAACTATGGCTACACCTTC.

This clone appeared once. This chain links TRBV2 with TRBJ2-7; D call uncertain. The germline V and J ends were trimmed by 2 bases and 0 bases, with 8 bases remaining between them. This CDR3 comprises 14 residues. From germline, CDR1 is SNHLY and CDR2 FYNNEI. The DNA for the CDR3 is TGTGCCAGCAGTGAACACACTCTCTCCTACGAGCAGTACTTC. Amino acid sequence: CASSEHTLSYEQYF.

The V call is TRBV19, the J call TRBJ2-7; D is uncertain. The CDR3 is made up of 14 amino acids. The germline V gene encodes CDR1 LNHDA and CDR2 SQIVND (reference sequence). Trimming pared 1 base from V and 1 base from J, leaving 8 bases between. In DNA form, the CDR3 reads TGTGCCAGTAGTATAGCCAGCTCTTCCTACGAGCAGTACTTC. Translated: CASSIASSSYEQYF.

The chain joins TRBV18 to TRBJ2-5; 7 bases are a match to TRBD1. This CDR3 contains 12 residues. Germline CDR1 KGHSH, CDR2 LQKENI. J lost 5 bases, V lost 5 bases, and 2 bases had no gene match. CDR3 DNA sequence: TGTGCCAGCTCAACAGGGGAGGAGACCCAGTACTTC. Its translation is CASSTGEETQYF.

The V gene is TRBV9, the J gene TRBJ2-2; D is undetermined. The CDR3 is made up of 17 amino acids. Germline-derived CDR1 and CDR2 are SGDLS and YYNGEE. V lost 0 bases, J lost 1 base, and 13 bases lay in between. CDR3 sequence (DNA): TGTGCCAGCAGCGTAGTATTGGGATCACTGAACACCGGGGAGCTGTTTTTT. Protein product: CASSVVLGSLNTGELFF.

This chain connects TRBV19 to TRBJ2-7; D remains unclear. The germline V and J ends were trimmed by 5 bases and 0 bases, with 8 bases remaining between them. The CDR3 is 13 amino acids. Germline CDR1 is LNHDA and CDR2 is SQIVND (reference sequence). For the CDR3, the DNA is TGTGCCAGTAGTGATCAGAGCTCCTACGAGCAGTACTTC. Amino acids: CASSDQSSYEQYF.

CDR3 loop: CAISEGTGTYGYTF. The DNA of the CDR3 is TGTGCCATCAGTGAGGGGACAGGGACCTATGGCTACACCTTC. V gene TRBV10-3 combines with J gene TRBJ1-2; TRBD1 matches at 9 bases. After removal of 2 bases from V and 4 bases from J, the junction contained 2 bases not matched to a gene. Germline V gives CDR1 ENHRY, CDR2 SYGVKD. The CDR3 sequence is 14 residues long.

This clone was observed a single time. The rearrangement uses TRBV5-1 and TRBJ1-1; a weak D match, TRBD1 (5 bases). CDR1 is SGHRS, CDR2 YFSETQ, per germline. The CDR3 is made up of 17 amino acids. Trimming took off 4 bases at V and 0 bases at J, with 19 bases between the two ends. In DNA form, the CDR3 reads TGCGCCAGCAGCCCCGGCCCGGGACGGCCCATGAACACTGAAGCTTTCTTT. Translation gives CASSPGPGRPMNTEAFF.

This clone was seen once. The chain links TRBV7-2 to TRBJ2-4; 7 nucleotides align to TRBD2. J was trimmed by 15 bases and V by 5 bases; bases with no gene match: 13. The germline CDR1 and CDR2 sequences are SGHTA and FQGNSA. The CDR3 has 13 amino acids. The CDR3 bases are TGTGCCAGCAGCGGGTGGGAGGGTGGATCTGGGTACTTC. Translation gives CASSGWEGGSGYF.

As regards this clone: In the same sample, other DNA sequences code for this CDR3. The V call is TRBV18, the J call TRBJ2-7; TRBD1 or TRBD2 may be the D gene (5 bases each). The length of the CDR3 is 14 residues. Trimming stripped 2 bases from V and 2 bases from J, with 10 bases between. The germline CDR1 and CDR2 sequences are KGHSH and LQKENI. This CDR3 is CASSPGGTPYEQYF. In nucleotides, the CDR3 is TGTGCCAGCTCACCAGGGGGTACCCCCTACGAGCAGTACTTC. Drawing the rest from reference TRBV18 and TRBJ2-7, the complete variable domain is NAGVMQNPRHLVRRRGQEARLRCSPMKGHSHVYWYRQLPEEGLKFMVYLQKENIIDESGMPKERFSAEFPKEGPSILRIQQVVRGDSAAYFCASSPGGTPYEQYFGPGTRLTVT.

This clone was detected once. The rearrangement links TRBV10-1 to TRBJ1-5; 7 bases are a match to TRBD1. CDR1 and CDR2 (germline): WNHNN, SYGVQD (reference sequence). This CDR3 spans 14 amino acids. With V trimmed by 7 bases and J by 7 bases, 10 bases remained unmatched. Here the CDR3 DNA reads TGCGCCAGCATCCCCAGGGGGTTACGCCAGCCCCAGCATTTT. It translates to CASIPRGLRQPQHF.